These 18 T cell receptor beta chains were sequenced from one sample in a study of T cells in localized non-small cell lung cancer. Clones were sequenced by immunoSEQ multiplex PCR, and TCRdb holds only the in-frame ones, with some missing. The table has some 11,000 clones, approximately 31% seen once; the top ten hold approximately 5%. The sample was lung tumor tissue, taken before any cancer treatment. These receptors all stem from a man between 40 and 70 years old with stage I lung adenocarcinoma.

This clone was observed many times. This sequence joins TRBV9 and TRBJ1-3; unclear D gene. There are 14 residues in the CDR3. V lost 3 bases and J lost 1, with 8 bases in between. The V gene's germline CDR1 is SGDLS and CDR2 YYNGEE. The CDR3 loop reads CASSAEESGNTIYF. CDR3 DNA sequence: TGTGCCAGCAGCGCCGAGGAGTCTGGAAACACCATATATTTT.

In nucleotides, the CDR3 is TGTGCCAGCTCACCATATGGGGTGAACACTGAAGCTTTCTTT. This sequence encodes CASSPYGVNTEAFF. J is TRBJ1-1 and V is TRBV18; D unresolved. Germline values: CDR1 KGHSH, CDR2 LQKENI. The CDR3 covers 14 residues. Trimming cost V 2 bases and J 0 bases, with 7 bases left between them. The whole variable domain, filled in from reference TRBV18 and TRBJ1-1, reads NAGVMQNPRHLVRRRGQEARLRCSPMKGHSHVYWYRQLPEEGLKFMVYLQKENIIDESGMPKERFSAEFPKEGPSILRIQQVVRGDSAAYFCASSPYGVNTEAFFGQGTRLTVV.

The chain recombines TRBV11-3 with TRBJ1-5; 8 nucleotides line up with TRBD1. V lost 5 bases to trimming and J lost 4 bases; unmatched junction nucleotides: 10. In germline, CDR1 is SGHNT, CDR2 YENEEA. The length of the CDR3 is 16 residues. CDR3 nucleotides: TGTGCCAGCAGCCGCACCTGGACAGGGAATAATCAGCCCCAGCATTTT. Its translation is CASSRTWTGNNQPQHF.

This chain joins TRBV19 and TRBJ2-5; D gene ambiguous. This CDR3 has 15 amino acids. The V end lost 5 bases, the J end lost 0 bases, and 13 bases lay between the germline ends. The V gene's germline CDR1 is LNHDA and CDR2 SQIVND (reference sequence). The CDR3 nucleotides read TGTGCCAGTAGTTCCCGAGACGGCTACCAAGAGACCCAGTACTTC. It translates to CASSSRDGYQETQYF.

This sequence joins TRBV11-3 and TRBJ1-5; no clear D gene. V shed 1 base and J shed 3 bases, with 7 bases lying between them. The CDR3 totals 14 residues. Germline V gene lookup returns CDR1 SGHNT and CDR2 YENEEA. CDR3 nucleotides: TGTGCCAGCAGCTTAGGGGCAGCCAATCAGCCCCAGCATTTT. Its protein is CASSLGAANQPQHF.

The chain carries TRBV6-8 and TRBJ1-2; D is possibly TRBD1 (5 bases). CDR3 length: 14 residues. Germline values: CDR1 MNHGY, CDR2 SAAAGT. The V end lost 8 bases, the J end lost 5 bases, and 18 bases lay between the germline ends. CDR3 sequence: CASGGVRVGYGYTF. The CDR3 DNA sequence: TGTGCCAGCGGGGGTGTGAGGGTCGGATATGGCTACACCTTC.

This clone was picked up a small number of times. CDR3 sequence reads: CASSGQTGVTGELFF. In DNA, the CDR3 is TGTGCCAGCAGCGGCCAAACAGGGGTCACCGGGGAGCTGTTTTTT. The J gene is TRBJ2-2, the V gene TRBV9, with 7 nucleotides matching TRBD1. V lost 3 bases to trimming and J lost 4 bases; unmatched junction nucleotides: 6. Germline lookup yields CDR1 SGDLS and CDR2 YYNGEE. The CDR3 length is 15 residues.

J is TRBJ2-7 and V is TRBV30; D is possibly TRBD1 (6 bases). This CDR3 has 15 residues. Germline V gene sequence: CDR1 GTSNPN, CDR2 SVGIG (reference sequence). Trimming took off 6 bases at V and 0 bases at J, with 18 bases between the two ends. The CDR3 loop reads CACRTTGANSYEQYF. The CDR3 region has the DNA TGTGCCTGCCGAACGACAGGAGCTAACTCCTACGAGCAGTACTTC.

This clone occurred a few times. CDR3 nucleotide sequence: TGTGCCAGCAGTTACGGGACCCAGCTCAATGAGCAGTTCTTC. Protein product: CASSYGTQLNEQFF. V is TRBV6-8 and J is TRBJ2-1; D tentatively fits TRBD1 or TRBD2 (5 bases each). V was clipped by 2 bases and J by 6 bases, with 11 bases between them. The CDR3 has 14 residues. Germline CDR1 is MNHGY and CDR2 is SAAAGT.

The chain carries TRBV18 and TRBJ2-7; D unresolved. V dropped 3 bases and J dropped 2 bases, with 14 bases sitting between them. Germline V gives CDR1 KGHSH, CDR2 LQKENI. This CDR3 has 15 residues. Written as DNA, the CDR3 is TGTGCCAGCTCACCGCCTGGAACAAGCCCCTACGAGCAGTACTTC. Translated, it gives CASSPPGTSPYEQYF.

This chain connects TRBV19 to TRBJ1-5; D not resolved. CDR3 length equals 15 residues. CDR1 is LNHDA and CDR2 is SQIVND in the germline V gene (reference sequence). V was shortened by 3 bases and J by 0 bases, with 9 bases between the two germline ends. The CDR3, as DNA: TGTGCCAGTAGTATCTCGGGGAATAGCAATCAGCCCCAGCATTTT. Its translation: CASSISGNSNQPQHF.

This clone was seen a few times. The chain combines TRBV10-3 with TRBJ1-2; D is uncertain. V lost 0 bases and J lost 6, with 11 bases in between. Looked up from germline, CDR1 is ENHRY and CDR2 is SYGVKD. CDR3 size: 14 residues. CDR3: CAISESESVHGYTF. The DNA of the CDR3 is TGTGCCATCAGTGAGTCGGAATCAGTTCATGGCTACACCTTC.

This clone was detected only a few times. This chain connects TRBV9 to TRBJ1-1; D perhaps matches TRBD1 (5 bases). This CDR3 has 16 amino acids. Germline CDR1 and CDR2: SGDLS and YYNGEE. V lost 4 bases, J lost 5 bases, and 21 bases lay in between. The CDR3 is CASSPRGLGKGTEAFF. As DNA, the CDR3 is TGTGCCAGCAGCCCGAGGGGATTGGGAAAAGGGACTGAAGCTTTCTTT.

V and J are TRBV19 and TRBJ2-1, with D possibly being TRBD1 (5 bases). CDR1 and CDR2 (germline): LNHDA, SQIVND (reference sequence). Trimming left V 4 bases short and J 8 bases short, with 15 bases between. The CDR3 is 14 residues long. The CDR3 loop is CASSRAGYPHEQFF. CDR3 nucleotide sequence: TGTGCCAGTAGTAGGGCAGGGTATCCACATGAGCAGTTCTTC.

This clone was seen only a few times. The gene calls are TRBV9 and TRBJ2-7, with D perhaps TRBD1 (6 bases). The V gene lost 2 bases and the J gene lost 2 bases, with 11 bases spanning the gap. This CDR3 contains 14 residues. Germline V gives CDR1 SGDLS, CDR2 YYNGEE. The CDR3 is CASSVGGGAYEQYF. CDR3 coding DNA: TGTGCCAGCAGCGTTGGGGGCGGTGCCTACGAGCAGTACTTC.

The chain is built from TRBV25-1 and TRBJ2-7; D is ambiguous. Deletions cut 3 bases from V and 5 bases from J, with 11 bases between. The germline gives CDR1 MGHDK, CDR2 SYGVNS. The CDR3 covers 13 residues. The CDR3 loop reads CASSEDPTNEQYF. CDR3 DNA sequence: TGTGCCAGCAGTGAGGACCCCACCAACGAGCAGTACTTC.

The CDR3 here is CASSGNSYEQYF. The CDR3 coding sequence is TGTGCCAGTAGTGGAAACTCCTACGAGCAGTACTTC. This chain links TRBV19 with TRBJ2-7; no clear D. V was cut by 5 bases and J by 0 bases, with 5 bases left in between. This CDR3 has 12 residues. Germline V CDR1 and CDR2: LNHDA, SQIVND (reference sequence). Full variable domain (remainder filled in from reference TRBV19 and TRBJ2-7): DGGITQSPKYLFRKEGQNVTLSCEQNLNHDAMYWYRQDPGQGLRLIYYSQIVNDFQKGDIAEGYSVSREKKESFPLTVTSAQKNPTAFYLCASSGNSYEQYFGPGTRLTVT.

By share, this clone ranks as medium-sized (0.01 to 0.1%). This chain links TRBV9 with TRBJ2-1; 10 bases line up with TRBD1. CDR1 is SGDLS, CDR2 YYNGEE, per germline. There are 16 residues in the CDR3. The V gene end was trimmed by 3 bases and the J gene end by 2 bases; junction bases not matched to a gene: 5. CDR3 sequence reads: CASSESTGGAYNEQFF. CDR3 sequence (DNA): TGTGCCAGCAGCGAGTCGACAGGGGGCGCCTACAATGAGCAGTTCTTC.